This T cell receptor beta chain was retrieved from a study of naive and memory T cell subsets. General study findings and limits: Especially in CD8 cells, naive repertoires contained a few larger clonotypes, possibly CD45RA-re-expressing memory cells. Over 95% of naive TCR sequences appeared only once, unlike memory subsets.

This clonotype came up many times. As yet, its antigen is unknown. The CDR3 spans 15 residues. With 0 bases removed from V and 2 bases from J, the gap between germline ends came to 10 bases. The germline CDR1 and CDR2 sequences are LGHNA and YSLEER. The beta constant-region primer was an equimolar mix of two oligonucleotides covering TRBC1 and TRBC2. Ligated cDNA was amplified by four rounds of PCR with nested alpha and beta constant-region primers and SP2. One entry per CDR3 protein, called by TCRdb with MiXCR from the UMI-ligation and nested PCR reads. The profile shows roughly 100,000 distinct CDR3 sequences, approximately 15% of them singletons. After the first PCR, alpha and beta chain libraries were processed separately. Four subsets defined by CD45RA and CD27 were sorted after CD3, CD4, CD8 and live/dead staining.

The clonotype comes from a human donor in good health. This rearrangement joins TRBV4-3 to TRBJ1-1; D remains ambiguous. The sample was naive CD8+ T cells from blood. The CDR3 sequence: CASSQDPGVNTEAFF. The CDR3 DNA reads as TGCGCCAGCAGCCAAGACCCAGGAGTTAACACTGAAGCTTTCTTT.